The clone carrying this T cell receptor (beta chain) has a count of ten or more. Individual cDNA molecules were tagged with unique molecular identifiers, the study reported. MiXCR was run by TCRdb on the 5' RACE reads, yielding one entry per CDR3 protein. The data hold tens of thousands of distinct CDR3 sequences, with about 9.1% observed a single time. The data derive from a study of early T cells in non-severe SARS-CoV-2 infection. Germline CDR1 and CDR2: SNHLY and FYNNEI. Germline trimming cut 6 bases from V and 4 bases from J; bases unmatched to any gene: 9. CDR3 length: 15 residues. The clonotype was recovered from an adult who was a healthcare worker with PCR-confirmed SARS-CoV-2 infection or an uninfected control (not recorded which). Sequencing was performed on whole blood. The rearrangement joins TRBV2 to TRBJ2-1; 7 bases match TRBD2. Written as DNA, the CDR3 is TGTGCCAGCAGAAGGGGAGGGAGTAATTACAATGAGCAGTTCTTC. Its protein is CASRRGGSNYNEQFF.